This TCR beta chain is drawn from a study of T cells in Graves' hyperthyroidism and ophthalmopathy. Findings of the study overall: Ophthalmopathy was distinguished from stable hyperthyroidism by 13 V-J signatures.

A lack of ophthalmopathy progression within 18 months defined stable Graves' hyperthyroidism. The study enrolled patients aged 18 to 65 with newly diagnosed hyperthyroidism of under 2 months' duration. CDR1 is MNHEY, CDR2 SMNVEV, per germline (reference sequence). The CDR3 is 16 amino acids. This clonotype was seen a few times. The target antigen is unknown. At one end the junction does not follow the germline gene, possibly because of a read error. The CDR3 regions of TCR beta were amplified from RNA transcripts. The HTBI primer set drove a first-round RT-PCR of the TCR CDR3. TCRdb analysed the multiplex PCR reads with MiXCR anew, one entry per CDR3 protein. The sample contains 300,000 to 400,000 distinct CDR3 sequences, approximately 18% of which appear only once.

The material sequenced was blood. The sequence was collected from a woman between 45 and 65 years old with Graves' hyperthyroidism. The V and J genes are TRBV27 and TRBJ2-5, with D possibly being TRBD1 (6 bases). CDR3: CASSKNRAGEQEAQYF. The CDR3 nucleotides read TGTGCCAGCAGTAAAAACAGGGCTGGGGAACAAGAGGCCCAGTACTTC.